The clone carrying this TCR beta chain was counted at least ten times. V was clipped by 3 bases and J by 2 bases, with 5 bases between them. The CDR3 is made up of 11 amino acids. The germline V gene has CDR1 DFQATT and CDR2 SNEGSKA (reference sequence). The sample belongs to a study of patients and donors after allogeneic stem cell transplantation. TCRdb called the RT-PCR reads again in MiXCR, with one record for every CDR3 protein. Of 70,000 to 100,000 distinct CDR3 sequences in the sample, 4.5% to 5% were seen once. The chain links TRBV20-1 to TRBJ2-7, with D hard to call. This TCR was recovered from a human donor who was either an allogeneic HSCT recipient or a stem cell or donor lymphocyte infusion donor (not recorded which). It is not recorded whose cells these are; they may come from a transplant donor. Sequenced sample: blood, either unsorted or a sorted T cell fraction (not recorded which). The CDR3 nucleotides read TGCAGTGCTAGTGAAACCTACGAGCAGTACTTC. Amino acid sequence: CSASETYEQYF.